This entry lists 7 T cell receptor beta chains sequenced from one sample in a study of T-cell memory formation after mild COVID-19. From the 5' RACE reads, TCRdb called clonotypes with MiXCR, one entry per CDR3 protein. The sample has some 130,000 distinct CDR3 sequences, approximately 6.2% seen once. Sequencing was carried out using PBMCs or a T cell subset sorted from them (not recorded which). Source of these receptors: an adult woman who had mild COVID-19 (a few samples of this study predate the infection). Cell type and time point are not known.

This clonotype appeared a few times. V gene TRBV3-1 combines with J gene TRBJ2-3; D gene unclear. V lost 3 bases, J lost 4 bases, and 11 bases lay in between. CDR3 length: 14 residues. Germline CDR1 and CDR2: LGHDT and YNNKEL (reference sequence). The CDR3 DNA sequence: TGTGCCAGCAGCCATACAGTCGCACCAGATACGCAGTATTTT. Translating it yields CASSHTVAPDTQYF.

This clonotype turned up a few times. DNA for the CDR3: TGTGCCAGCAGCCAAGAGGGACCCACCTGGGGTGAGCAGTTCTTC. It translates to CASSQEGPTWGEQFF. V gene TRBV3-1 combines with J gene TRBJ2-1; possibly TRBD1 or TRBD2 for D (5 bases each). V was trimmed by 0 bases and J by 9 bases, leaving 15 bases between them. Looked up from germline, CDR1 is LGHDT and CDR2 is YNNKEL (reference sequence). This CDR3 spans 15 amino acids.

This clonotype was observed at least ten times. The chain couples TRBV18 to TRBJ2-5; D unresolved. CDR1 and CDR2 from the germline V gene are KGHSH and LQKENI. The CDR3 totals 13 residues. With 6 bases removed from V and 5 bases from J, the gap between germline ends came to 13 bases. CDR3 in amino acids: CASSVSIVETQYF. The CDR3 region has the DNA TGTGCCAGCTCGGTATCTATAGTGGAGACCCAGTACTTC.

This clonotype was recorded many times. The genes are TRBV20-1 and TRBJ2-7; D uncertain. CDR1 and CDR2 from the germline V gene are DFQATT and SNEGSKA (reference sequence). Trimming removed 3 bases at V and 3 bases at J, with 21 bases between. This CDR3 region has 16 residues. The CDR3 nucleotides read TGCAGTGCTAGTAGTCCCCAGAAGGGAAACAGCTACGAGCAGTACTTC. Encoded protein: CSASSPQKGNSYEQYF.

This clonotype is medium-sized (0.01 to 0.1%) within its sample. J is TRBJ2-1 and V is TRBV29-1, with TRBD2 identical over 9 bases. V trimming: 3 bases; J trimming: 8 bases; junction bases outside the gene matches: 8. Germline-derived CDR1 and CDR2 are SQVTM and ANQGSEA. The CDR3 spans 14 residues. CDR3 sequence (DNA): TGCAGCGTTGAGGTTAGCGGGAGTATGTATGAGCAGTTCTTC. It codes for CSVEVSGSMYEQFF.

This clonotype showed up many times. The CDR3 is CASSLGGNSPLHF. The CDR3 DNA reads TGTGCCAGCAGTTTAGGAGGGAATTCACCCCTCCACTTT. The V gene is TRBV12-3 or TRBV12-4, the J gene TRBJ1-6; no reliable D call. Trimming pared 1 base from V and 7 bases from J, leaving 5 bases between. The CDR3 covers 13 residues.

This clonotype was counted ten times or more. The chain couples TRBV7-9 to TRBJ1-1; no firm D call. CDR3 length: 13 amino acids. V lost 3 bases, J lost 4 bases, and 9 bases lay in between. CDR1 is SEHNR, CDR2 FQNEAQ, per germline (reference sequence). The CDR3 DNA reads as TGTGCCAGCAGCTTCACGCAGGTCACTGAAGCTTTCTTT. It specifies CASSFTQVTEAFF.